The present T cell receptor (beta chain) was sequenced within a study of blood T cell repertoires in COVID-19. Study information: COVID-19 samples, acute and convalescent, were from the United States, Italy and Spain.

Assay: immunoSEQ multiplex PCR; the TCRdb copy retains only in-frame clones and omits some. The sample has 350,000 to 400,000 clones, around 89% seen once; the top ten hold about 7%. CDR3 size: 17 residues. Germline values: CDR1 LGHDT, CDR2 YNNKEL (reference sequence). The V gene end was trimmed by 4 bases and the J gene end by 7 bases; junction bases not matched to a gene: 15. The receptor's source is a man aged 18 to 35 with active or convalescent COVID-19. The chain links TRBV3-1 (or the pseudogene TRBV3-2) to TRBJ2-4; TRBD2 matches at 8 bases. Material for sequencing was peripheral blood. The CDR3 loop reads CASSPTNIGGVGNIQYF. CDR3 in DNA: TGTGCCAGCAGCCCTACCAACATCGGGGGGGTTGGGAACATTCAGTACTTC.